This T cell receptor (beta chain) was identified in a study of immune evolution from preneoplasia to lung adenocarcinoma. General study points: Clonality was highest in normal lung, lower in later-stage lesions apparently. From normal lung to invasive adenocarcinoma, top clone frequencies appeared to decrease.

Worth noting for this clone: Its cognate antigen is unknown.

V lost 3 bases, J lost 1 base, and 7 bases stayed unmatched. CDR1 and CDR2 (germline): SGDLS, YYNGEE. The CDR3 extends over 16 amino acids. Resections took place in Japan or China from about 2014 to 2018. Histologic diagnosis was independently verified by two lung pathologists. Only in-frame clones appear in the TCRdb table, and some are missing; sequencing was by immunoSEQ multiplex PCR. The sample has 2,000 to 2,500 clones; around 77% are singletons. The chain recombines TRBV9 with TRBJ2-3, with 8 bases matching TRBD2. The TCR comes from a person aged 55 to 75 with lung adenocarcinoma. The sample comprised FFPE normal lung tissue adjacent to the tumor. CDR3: CASSASGRVGTDTQYF. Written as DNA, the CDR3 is TGTGCCAGCAGCGCCAGCGGGAGAGTTGGCACAGATACGCAGTATTTT. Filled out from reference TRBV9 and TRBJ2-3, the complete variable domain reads DSGVTQTPKHLITATGQRVTLRCSPRSGDLSVYWYQQSLDQGLQFLIQYYNGEERAKGNILERFSAQQFPDLHSELNLSSLELGDSALYFCASSASGRVGTDTQYFGPGTRLTVL.